The 24 T cell receptor beta chains below come from one sample, sequenced in a study of OX40 agonist ivuxolimab in advanced cancers. Sequenced by immunoSEQ multiplex PCR; TCRdb stores in-frame clones only, minus some. The repertoire holds tens of thousands of clones, roughly nine tenths seen once, with around 20% in the top ten. The sample was CD4+ or CD8+ T cells sorted from blood, taken in a trial of the OX40 agonist ivuxolimab. These receptors all stem from an adult with an advanced solid tumor such as melanoma, head and neck, liver or kidney cancer.

This chain connects TRBV7-9 to TRBJ1-3; TRBD1 aligns across 8 bases. The germline gives CDR1 SEHNR, CDR2 FQNEAQ (reference sequence). The CDR3 length is 16 residues. V lost 5 bases and J lost 3; bases outside the gene matches: 9. CDR3 residues: CASSPQTGVDGNTIYF. The CDR3 DNA reads TGTGCCAGCAGCCCCCAGACAGGGGTCGATGGAAACACCATATATTTT.

The genes are TRBV19 and TRBJ2-4; D may be TRBD1 (6 bases). Looked up from germline, CDR1 is LNHDA and CDR2 is SQIVND (reference sequence). The CDR3 is made up of 14 amino acids. V was trimmed by 5 bases and J by 1 base, leaving 9 bases between them. CDR3: CASSLGAAKNIQYF. The CDR3 DNA reads TGTGCCAGTAGTTTGGGGGCGGCCAAAAACATTCAGTACTTC. Based on the CDR3 plus reference TRBV19 and TRBJ2-4, the full variable domain is DGGITQSPKYLFRKEGQNVTLSCEQNLNHDAMYWYRQDPGQGLRLIYYSQIVNDFQKGDIAEGYSVSREKKESFPLTVTSAQKNPTAFYLCASSLGAAKNIQYFGAGTRLSVL.

The genes are TRBV7-9 and TRBJ2-7; possible D gene TRBD2, 6 bases. The CDR3 loop spans 14 amino acids. Germline loops: CDR1 SEHNR, CDR2 FQNEAQ (reference sequence). V lost 3 bases and J lost 3, with 12 bases in between. CDR3 nucleotides: TGTGCCAGCAGCTTCCCCGGGGGTGGCTACGAGCAGTACTTC. Amino acids: CASSFPGGGYEQYF.

This sequence joins TRBV27 and TRBJ2-7, with TRBD2 as a possible D gene (6 bases). In germline, CDR1 is MNHEY, CDR2 SMNVEV (reference sequence). The CDR3 has 15 amino acids. V lost 6 bases and J 2 bases, leaving 17 bases between the germline ends. CDR3 loop: CASSPSGWGAYEQYF. The CDR3 nucleotides read TGTGCCAGCAGCCCCTCAGGGTGGGGGGCCTACGAGCAGTACTTC.

The CDR3 protein is CASSVDGGEETQYF. As DNA, the CDR3 is TGTGCCAGCAGCGTAGATGGCGGGGAAGAGACCCAGTACTTC. The V gene is TRBV9, the J gene TRBJ2-5; tentative D call: TRBD2 (6 bases). V was pared by 0 bases and J by 3 bases, with 9 bases between. The CDR3 loop spans 14 amino acids. Germline V gives CDR1 SGDLS, CDR2 YYNGEE.

The rearrangement uses TRBV9 and TRBJ1-2; 7 bases fit TRBD1. CDR1 SGDLS and CDR2 YYNGEE come from the germline V gene. The junction had 12 bases not matched to a gene; V was cut back by 4 bases and J by 12 bases. The CDR3 is 13 residues long. The CDR3 nucleotides read TGTGCCAGCAGCCCTGGGACAGCAAATACGCACACCTTC. Translating gives CASSPGTANTHTF.

The chain employs TRBV7-9 and TRBJ1-2; D gene ambiguous. CDR1 and CDR2 from the germline V gene are SEHNR and FQNEAQ (reference sequence). This CDR3 has 16 residues. V gave up 5 bases and J gave up 4 bases, with 20 bases separating them. CDR3 amino acids: CASSVLRLSDGYGYTF. In DNA form, the CDR3 reads TGTGCCAGCAGCGTCTTGCGGCTCTCCGACGGCTATGGCTACACCTTC.

The sample holds one count of this clone. The chain combines TRBV25-1 with TRBJ2-1; no reliable D call. V lost 4 bases and J lost 6, with 1 base in between. Germline loops: CDR1 MGHDK, CDR2 SYGVNS. This CDR3 comprises 10 residues. The CDR3 DNA is TGTGCCAGCAGTGCCAATGAGCAGTTCTTC. Translating gives CASSANEQFF.

J is TRBJ1-1 and V is TRBV19; D is unclear. The CDR3 is made up of 15 amino acids. V lost 5 bases and J 2 bases, leaving 15 bases between the germline ends. Germline V gene data show CDR1 as LNHDA and CDR2 as SQIVND (reference sequence). CDR3 loop: CASSLGRNHNTEAFF. The CDR3, as DNA: TGTGCCAGTAGTCTAGGACGGAACCACAACACTGAAGCTTTCTTT.

The V and J genes are TRBV11-2 and TRBJ2-7; D unresolved. From germline, CDR1 is SGHAT and CDR2 FQNNGV. The CDR3 is made up of 12 amino acids. The V and J ends lost 1 base and 5 bases respectively, with 6 bases between them. In nucleotides, the CDR3 is TGTGCCAGCAGCTTAGCAATTGACGAGCAGTACTTC. Its protein product is CASSLAIDEQYF.

Here the CDR3 DNA reads TGTGCCAGCAGCTTAGCGGGGGGGTCCTACAATGAGCAGTTCTTC. Translated, it gives CASSLAGGSYNEQFF. The V call is TRBV11-2, the J call TRBJ2-1, with TRBD2 identical over 8 bases. Germline V gene data show CDR1 as SGHAT and CDR2 as FQNNGV. V lost 1 base and J lost 1; bases outside the gene matches: 0. CDR3 length: 15 amino acids.

This chain uses TRBV7-3 with TRBJ2-3; D possibly corresponds to TRBD1 (6 bases). The length of the CDR3 is 14 residues. Germline loops: CDR1 SGHTA, CDR2 FQGTGA. V lost 4 bases and J 0 bases, leaving 8 bases between the germline ends. The CDR3 is CASSSGQSTDTQYF. The CDR3, as DNA: TGTGCCAGCAGCTCCGGACAGAGCACAGATACGCAGTATTTT.

In its sample, this clone is medium-sized (0.01 to 0.1%). This CDR3 is also generated by other DNA sequences in the sample. The J gene is TRBJ2-5, the V gene TRBV15; TRBD1 is a possible D gene (5 bases). This CDR3 has 15 residues. Germline CDR1 LNHNV, CDR2 YYDKDF (reference sequence). V lost 0 bases and J lost 1, with 9 bases in between. CDR3 protein: CATSRDGAPQETQYF. In nucleotides, the CDR3 is TGTGCCACCAGCAGAGATGGGGCACCCCAAGAGACCCAGTACTTC.

The chain recombines TRBV28 with TRBJ1-5, with a possible D match to TRBD1 (5 bases). Trimming stripped 5 bases from V and 10 bases from J, with 15 bases between. The CDR3 covers 13 residues. Germline V gives CDR1 MDHEN, CDR2 SYDVKM. In DNA form, the CDR3 reads TGTGCCAGCAGTGACAGTCTCATCAGCCCCCAGCATTTT. It encodes CASSDSLISPQHF.

CDR3 nucleotides: TGTGCCAGCAGTCGAACAGGGAGCTCCTACGAGCAGTACTTC. Translated: CASSRTGSSYEQYF. The chain uses TRBV28 and TRBJ2-5; maybe TRBD1 (6 bases). The DNA end favors TRBJ2-7, so the J call may be wrong. The length of the CDR3 is 14 residues. Germline loops: CDR1 MDHEN, CDR2 SYDVKM.

The rearrangement joins TRBV5-1 to TRBJ2-7, with D perhaps being TRBD1 or TRBD2 (5 bases each). CDR1 is SGHRS, CDR2 YFSETQ, per germline. The CDR3 has 15 amino acids. Trimming removed 4 bases at V and 2 bases at J, with 16 bases between. In nucleotides, the CDR3 is TGCGCCAGCAGCACGGGGACGGACCTTGCCTACGAGCAGTACTTC. It translates to CASSTGTDLAYEQYF.

The table lists this clone with a few counts. The J gene is TRBJ2-7, the V gene TRBV5-4; D is ambiguous. CDR3 length equals 12 residues. Per germline, CDR1 SGHNT and CDR2 YYREEE (reference sequence). Trimming took off 4 bases at V and 1 base at J, with 6 bases between the two ends. CDR3 sequence reads: CASSTESYEQYF. CDR3 sequence (DNA): TGTGCCAGCAGCACAGAGTCCTACGAGCAGTACTTC.

The CDR3 nucleotides read TGTGCCAGCTCGCCAAGGGTAGGGGAGAGAGCCCTCCACTTT. Translation: CASSPRVGERALHF. This chain joins TRBV18 and TRBJ1-6; tentatively, D is TRBD1 (5 bases). Germline loops: CDR1 KGHSH, CDR2 LQKENI. Trimming cost V 6 bases and J 14 bases, with 20 bases left between them. This CDR3 has 14 residues. Using reference TRBV18 and TRBJ1-6 for the parts outside the CDR3, the full variable domain is NAGVMQNPRHLVRRRGQEARLRCSPMKGHSHVYWYRQLPEEGLKFMVYLQKENIIDESGMPKERFSAEFPKEGPSILRIQQVVRGDSAAYFCASSPRVGERALHFGNGTRLTVT.

The chain recombines TRBV7-8 with TRBJ1-3; 7 bases map to TRBD1. The CDR3 contains 16 residues. Germline CDR1 SGHVS, CDR2 FQNEAQ. V shed 2 bases, J shed 0 bases, and the junction held 4 bases outside the gene matches. The CDR3 loop reads CASSLTHRGSGNTIYF. For the CDR3, the DNA is TGTGCCAGCAGCTTAACCCACAGGGGCTCTGGAAACACCATATATTTT.

The rearrangement joins TRBV2 to TRBJ2-6; D is undetermined. Trimming cost V 7 bases and J 2 bases, with 15 bases left between them. Germline CDR1 SNHLY, CDR2 FYNNEI. The CDR3 contains 16 residues. CDR3 nucleotide sequence: TGTGCCAGCAAAGTCACGTTCGGGCCTGGGGCCAACGTCCTGACTTTC. Translated, it gives CASKVTFGPGANVLTF.

The genes are TRBV6-1 and TRBJ1-5; no reliable D call. This CDR3 region has 15 residues. Germline V gives CDR1 MNHNS, CDR2 SASEGT. Trimming took 1 base from V and 0 from J, leaving 7 bases between them. The CDR3 DNA reads as TGTGCCAGCAGTGAAGGGGCCTATAGCAATCAGCCCCAGCATTTT. It translates to CASSEGAYSNQPQHF.

The gene calls are TRBV6-5 and TRBJ2-7; unclear D gene. V was clipped by 7 bases and J by 5 bases, with 9 bases between them. The length of the CDR3 is 11 residues. Germline values: CDR1 MNHEY, CDR2 SVGAGI. The CDR3 protein is CASIGRHEQYF. CDR3 in DNA: TGTGCCAGCATCGGAAGACACGAGCAGTACTTC.

V gene TRBV10-2 combines with J gene TRBJ2-7; D is possibly TRBD2 (6 bases). V lost 3 bases, J lost 13 bases, and 13 bases lay in between. This CDR3 is built from 11 residues. Germline CDR1 is WSHSY and CDR2 is SAAADI. The CDR3 loop is CASSDSGLAYF. CDR3 nucleotide sequence: TGCGCCAGCAGTGACTCGGGACTTGCTTACTTC.

The chain links TRBV9 to TRBJ2-7; tentative D call: TRBD1 (6 bases). CDR1 and CDR2 (germline): SGDLS, YYNGEE. There are 13 residues in the CDR3. V dropped 3 bases and J dropped 0 bases, with 7 bases sitting between them. Here the CDR3 DNA reads TGTGCCAGCAGCGGGGGGCCCTCCTACGAGCAGTACTTC. Protein product: CASSGGPSYEQYF.